This TCR beta chain was captured in a study of blood T cell repertoires in COVID-19. The overall study: Some COVID-19 samples were acute and others convalescent; all came from the United States, Italy and Spain.

The germline gives CDR1 SGHVS, CDR2 FQNEAQ. The V segment lost 5 bases and the J segment 5 bases; nucleotides outside the gene matches: 11. The CDR3 spans 16 residues. Original processing methods: Counts of nucleated cells, estimated from reference gene primer amplification, were obtained. Using immunoSEQ multiplex PCR, the repertoire was profiled, and TCRdb retains in-frame clones only, with some absent. V, J and clone size derive from that table, while D and trimming were established from the DNA sequence. This table holds roughly 80,000 clones, under 80% found once. The chain carries TRBV7-8 and TRBJ2-5; TRBD2 matches 10 bases. Sequencing was done on a sample of peripheral blood. The sequence was obtained from a human donor in a cohort sampled during active COVID-19. The CDR3: CASSPTSGERLETQYF. The CDR3 DNA sequence: TGTGCCAGCAGCCCCACTAGCGGGGAGAGGCTGGAGACCCAGTACTTC. The entire variable domain, with the rest obtained from reference TRBV7-8 and TRBJ2-5, is as follows: GAGVSQSPRYKVAKRGQDVALRCDPISGHVSLFWYQQALGQGPEFLTYFQNEAQLDKSGLPSDRFFAERPEGSVSTLKIQRTQQEDSAVYLCASSPTSGERLETQYFGPGTRLLVL.